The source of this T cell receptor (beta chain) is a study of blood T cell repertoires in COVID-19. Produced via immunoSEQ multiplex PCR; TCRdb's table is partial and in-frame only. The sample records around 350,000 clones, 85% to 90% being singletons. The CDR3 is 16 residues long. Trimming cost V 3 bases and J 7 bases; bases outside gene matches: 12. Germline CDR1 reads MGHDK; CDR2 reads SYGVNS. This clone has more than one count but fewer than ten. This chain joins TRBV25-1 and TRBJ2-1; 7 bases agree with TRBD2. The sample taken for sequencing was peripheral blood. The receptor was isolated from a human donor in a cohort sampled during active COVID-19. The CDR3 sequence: CASSDQLASQTNEQFF. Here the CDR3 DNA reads TGTGCCAGCAGTGACCAACTAGCGAGTCAAACAAATGAGCAGTTCTTC.